This T cell receptor (beta chain) is from a study of shared clonotypes between healthy human individuals (TCRdb year 2020). Looking at the study overall: The cohort comprised a couple of women and a few men aged 18 to 49 years. For each donor, CD4 naive and CD4 memory were each run on three plates, CD8 naive on two plates, and CD8 memory on one plate. To estimate repertoire size and how much clonotypes are shared between individuals, the study performed deep sequencing of blood TCR repertoires from 4 to 6 healthy adults. To increase sequencing depth and limit assay-specific biases, different laboratories used diverse techniques to prepare libraries and sequence TCR repertoires. Each donor's leukapheresis produced roughly between roughly 0.85 and 10 billion PBMCs. What the research found in general, with its limitations: Naive subsets generally had larger estimated clonotype richness than memory subsets. Compared with non-shared clonotypes, the clonotypes found in all four sorted-subset donors had higher generation probabilities. Pairwise subsampling led to the expectation that sequencing depth would affect the degree of clonotype sharing among donors. Only blood was sampled, and tissue TCR repertoires likely differ from those in blood. Sharing across several donors was observed for approximately 5% of naive CD4, 3% to 3.5% of naive CD8, 2% to 2.5% of memory CD4, and about 0.4% of memory CD8 clonotypes. Rarefaction of sorted-subset datasets indicated incomplete sequencing despite the large sequencing depth. The small number of donors limited the genetic and exposure-history diversity represented.

Using the deep immunoSEQ assay, TCR CDR3 regions were amplified from genomic DNA by multiplex PCR. For each cell subset, the extracted genomic DNA was distributed evenly across all wells of several immunoSEQ 96-well plates, and each plate served as one replicate. Each replicate PCR for sorted subsets received approximately 200 ng genomic DNA, equal to roughly 33,000 T cell genomes. Purified libraries were quantified with a Qubit 3.0 fluorometer, sized on a Bioanalyzer 2100, and re-quantified with the KAPA Library Quantification kit. A separate single-read 150-cycle Illumina NextSeq 550 flow cell was used to sequence each immunoSEQ 96-well plate. In the authors' own workflow: Because only junctional sequences without quality scores were contained in the immunoSEQ output, filtering matching that applied to full-length reads could not be performed. Sequences were annotated with PyIR, a Python wrapper for IgBLAST v1.9, using IMGT germline references to assign V/J genes and CDR3. Reads were filtered out if the reads had weak V/J assignments (E-value above 1e-6), no CDR3, stop codons, out-of-frame junctions, or ambiguous translated residues. A V3J clonotype was defined by an identical inferred V gene, J gene, and CDR3 amino acid sequence. The percentage overlap between two repertoires was calculated by dividing the number of shared unique clonotypes by the size of the smaller repertoire. Richness of each repertoire was evaluated using RTK rarefaction, the Chao1 estimator, and Recon v2.1 estimates of unobserved clonotypes. Generation probabilities were computed with OLGA for all TCRbeta clonotypes obtained by the gDNA method from a few donors. TCRdb provides this immuneACCESS table in a form limited to in-frame rearrangements. Some clones are lacking; in checked studies, under half of them reflect an unresolved V gene, and why the rest are absent is not known. V, J and clone size are those of that table, while D and trimming were read from the DNA. A total of 650,000 to 800,000 clones appear in this sample, 72% of them only once. Approximately 1.8% of the sample is held by the ten biggest clonotypes.

The germline V gene encodes CDR1 KGHSH and CDR2 LQKENI. The CDR3, from cysteine to phenylalanine, totals 13 residues. Only CDR3 DNA is held: 39 bases, read in frame from base 1. The junction carries 10 bases between V and J, which are trimmed by 6 bases and 5 bases respectively. This clone was seen only once. The specificity of this receptor is unknown. The sample holds no much larger clone one base away, and base qualities are not on file. The donors were healthy, HIV-negative adults who had no recently reported acute infections or vaccinations. Every donor was a Caucasian adult living in Nashville, Tennessee, USA. CD4+ T cells were enriched through magnetic negative selection, after which naive cells were positively selected on CD45RA and the remaining negative fraction served as the memory subset. Blood was obtained by leukapheresis, after which PBMCs were separated by Ficoll-Histopaque density gradient centrifugation and cryopreserved in liquid nitrogen vapor phase. Purity and quantity of every magnetically sorted T cell population were checked by analytical flow cytometry. Each sorted fraction had its genomic DNA isolated and then quantified by UV absorbance on a Nanodrop 2000c.

The sequencing input was memory CD4+ T cells sorted from blood. Read against the paper, the sample's cell subset or site label means: CD45RA-negative fraction. The source of this sequence is a woman in her twenties or thirties in good health. The chain is encoded by TRBV18 joined to TRBJ2-2, with no D gene named confidently. The CDR3 in this case is CASSGTVTGELFF. The DNA is as follows: TGTGCCAGCTCGGGAACAGTGACCGGGGAGCTGTTTTTT.